This T cell receptor (beta chain) was sequenced in a study of T cells in Graves' hyperthyroidism and ophthalmopathy. Looking at the study overall: Specimen type is peripheral blood, collected at initial diagnosis prior to any treatment.

CDR1 SEHNR and CDR2 FQNEAQ come from the germline V gene (reference sequence). The CDR3 sequence is 16 residues long. Trimming pared 3 bases from V and 0 bases from J, leaving 13 bases between. Researchers amplified the TCR beta CDR3 regions from RNA transcripts. The TCR CDR3 was amplified in a first-round RT-PCR using the HTBI primer set. TCRdb processed the multiplex PCR reads anew with MiXCR; each CDR3 protein has one entry. Of some 740,000 distinct CDR3 sequences listed, around 15% were seen once; the top ten hold more than 8.5%. Patients aged 18 to 65 with hyperthyroidism were newly diagnosed, with duration under 2 months. This clonotype was observed a handful of times. Its target is not known. Findings of the study overall: Blood also carried most thyroid clonotypes expanded above 0.001. A model built on 13 V-J features separated ophthalmopathy from stable hyperthyroidism.

This TCR derives from a woman aged 18-30 years with Graves' hyperthyroidism. The specimen sequenced was blood. The V call is TRBV7-9, the J call TRBJ2-3, with D perhaps TRBD2 (5 bases). The CDR3 DNA sequence: TGTGCCAGCAGCTTTGAGAGAGGGTCTAGCACAGATACGCAGTATTTT. Translating gives CASSFERGSSTDTQYF.